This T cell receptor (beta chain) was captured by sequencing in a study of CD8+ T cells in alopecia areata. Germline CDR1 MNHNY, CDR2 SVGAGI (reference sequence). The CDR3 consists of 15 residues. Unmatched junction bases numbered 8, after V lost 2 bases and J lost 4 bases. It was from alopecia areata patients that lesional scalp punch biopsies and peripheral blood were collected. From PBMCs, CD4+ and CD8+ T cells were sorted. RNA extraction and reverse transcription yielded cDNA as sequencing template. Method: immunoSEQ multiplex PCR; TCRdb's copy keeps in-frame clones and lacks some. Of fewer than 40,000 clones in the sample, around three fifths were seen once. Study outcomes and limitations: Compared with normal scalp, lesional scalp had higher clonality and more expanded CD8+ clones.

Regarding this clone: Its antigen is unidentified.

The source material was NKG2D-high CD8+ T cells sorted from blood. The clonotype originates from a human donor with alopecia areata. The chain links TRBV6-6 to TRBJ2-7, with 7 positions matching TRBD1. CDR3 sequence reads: CASSYRTGIHYEQYF. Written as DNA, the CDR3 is TGTGCCAGCAGTTACAGGACAGGAATCCATTACGAGCAGTACTTC.